This T cell receptor (beta chain) was observed in a study of blood T cell repertoires in COVID-19. At the level of the study: Samples representing acute and convalescent COVID-19 were sourced from the United States, Italy and Spain. In each case, the material was cDNA or gDNA derived from T cells, B-cell-depleted T cells, or PBMCs.

Authors' data handling: Scientists estimated how many nucleated cells there were by amplifying reference gene primers. Profiling relied on immunoSEQ multiplex PCR, and the TCRdb table lists in-frame clones only, not all of them. D and trimming were read from the DNA, whereas the V and J calls and clone size are those reported in that table. This table holds about 190,000 clones, approximately 91% found once. Germline lookup yields CDR1 GTSNPN and CDR2 SVGIG (reference sequence). Trimming cost V 2 bases and J 5 bases; bases outside gene matches: 6. This CDR3 spans 15 amino acids. The source is a man aged 40-55 years with acute or convalescent COVID-19. Sequenced sample: peripheral blood. The V gene is TRBV30, the J gene TRBJ2-2, with 9 bases fitting TRBD1. The CDR3 sequence: CAWSLRDRETGELFF. The CDR3 bases are TGTGCCTGGAGTCTTAGGGACAGGGAGACCGGGGAGCTGTTTTTT.